This T cell receptor beta chain comes out of a study of blood T cell repertoires in COVID-19. Turning to the study itself: Collection of acute and convalescent COVID-19 samples took place in the United States, Italy and Spain. T cells, B-cell-depleted T cells, or PBMCs provided the cDNA or gDNA that served as material.

This clone was counted once. Authors' processing steps: For nucleated cells, counts were estimated from reference gene primer amplification. Clones were read by immunoSEQ multiplex PCR, and TCRdb kept only the in-frame ones, dropping some. That table furnishes V, J and clone size, whereas the DNA furnished D and trimming. The table records over 70,000 clones, about 76% of them present only once. Germline V gene data show CDR1 as MNHNS and CDR2 as SASEGT. The V gene end was trimmed by 1 base and the J gene end by 6 bases; junction bases not matched to a gene: 5. CDR3 length equals 15 residues. This sequence was found in a woman aged 80 or over with acute or convalescent COVID-19. The sample was peripheral blood. The rearrangement links TRBV6-1 to TRBJ2-1; TRBD2 aligns across 8 bases. The CDR3 nucleotides are TGTGCCAGCAGTGAAGTCGGGAGGGCCTTCAATGAGCAGTTCTTC. Encoded protein: CASSEVGRAFNEQFF.